The clone carrying this T cell receptor (beta chain) has at least ten counts. Germline CDR1 is MDHEN and CDR2 is SYDVKM. V was shortened by 3 bases and J by 4 bases, with 15 bases between the two germline ends. This CDR3 comprises 15 residues. This entry is derived from a study of prognosis after radiotherapy for stage I lung cancer. Multiplex PCR in two rounds served to amplify TCR beta CDR3 from genomic DNA. Gene-specific TRBV and TRBJ primers were used in PCR round one. A single record per CDR3 protein comes from TCRdb applying MiXCR to the multiplex PCR reads. Found here are more than 25,000 distinct CDR3 sequences, 32% of them singletons; the top ten hold about 33%.

Sequencing used PBMCs, obtained before or after stereotactic body radiation therapy (not recorded which). V and J are TRBV28 and TRBJ1-1, with a possible D match to TRBD1 (5 bases). This TCR came from a donor at least 50 years old with non-small cell lung cancer. CDR3 sequence (DNA): TGTGCCAGCAGTTTGGGGGGTAGAGTGAGCACTGAAGCTTTCTTT. Protein: CASSLGGRVSTEAFF.